The clone carrying this T cell receptor (beta chain) was counted many times. Antigen unknown. These data belong to a study of CD8 T cells in ankylosing spondylitis. Germline V gene sequence: CDR1 MNHEY, CDR2 SVGEGT. Trimming took 7 bases from V and 0 from J, leaving 10 bases between them. There are 13 residues in the CDR3. As the method for making TCR beta libraries, quantitative 5'-RACE with molecular barcodes was used. Via MiXCR, TCRdb re-called the 5' RACE reads, giving one row per CDR3 protein. Here the sample spans around 490,000 distinct CDR3 sequences, approximately 5.3% being singletons. Points from the study as a whole: Previously reported in reactive arthritis synovial fluid and blood were some of the motif variants. Made up of roughly 8 highly homologous variants, a TCR beta motif appeared characteristic of ankylosing spondylitis blood. Within peripheral blood, clones linked to disease were CD8+ and relatively rare. The authors reported significant enrichment of disease-linked clones in matched ankylosing spondylitis synovial fluid.

Material for sequencing was blood, either unsorted or a sorted T cell fraction (not recorded which). This TCR was recovered from a male donor with ankylosing spondylitis. The chain carries TRBV6-2 or TRBV6-3 and TRBJ2-7, with D uncertain. CDR3: CASTPGYSYEQYF. CDR3 coding DNA: TGTGCCAGCACCCCGGGCTACTCCTACGAGCAGTACTTC.